In this sample, the clone carrying this T cell receptor beta chain turned up many times. This entry comes from a study of T-cell reconstitution after alpha-beta-depleted transplantation in children. TCRbeta library preparation incorporated unique molecular identifiers. TCRdb reprocessed the PCR reads via MiXCR and lists one record per CDR3 protein. In the table there are hundreds of thousands of distinct CDR3 sequences, around 14% of which are singletons. The clonotype originates from a girl aged 2 to 10 with congenital amegakaryocytic thrombocytopenia, due to receive a stem cell transplant. Sequenced material: PBMCs, taken before TCRalphabeta/CD19-depleted stem cell transplant.

CDR3 region: CASSSPGRGSSYNEQFF. CDR3 DNA: TGTGCCAGCAGCTCCCCCGGGAGGGGAAGCTCCTACAATGAGCAGTTCTTC. The chain has TRBV7-2 and TRBJ2-1, with TRBD2 matching over 8 bases. CDR1 and CDR2 (germline): SGHTA, FQGNSA. This CDR3 contains 17 residues. The V segment lost 4 bases and the J segment 0 bases; nucleotides outside the gene matches: 8.